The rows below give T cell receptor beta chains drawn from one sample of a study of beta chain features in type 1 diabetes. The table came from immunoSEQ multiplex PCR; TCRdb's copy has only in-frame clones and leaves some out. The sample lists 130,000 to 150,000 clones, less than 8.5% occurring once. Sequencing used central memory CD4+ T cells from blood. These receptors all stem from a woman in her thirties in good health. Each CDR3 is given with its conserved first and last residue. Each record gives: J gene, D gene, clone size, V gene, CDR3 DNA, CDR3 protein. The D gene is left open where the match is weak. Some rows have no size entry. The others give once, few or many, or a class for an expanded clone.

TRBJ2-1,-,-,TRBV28,TGTGCCAGCAGTTTCGCAGGGTTGGCGCAGTTCTTC,CASSFAGLAQFF
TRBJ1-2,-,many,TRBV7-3,TGTGCCAGCAGCTTAACAACAGTTGCTTATGGCTACACCTTC,CASSLTTVAYGYTF
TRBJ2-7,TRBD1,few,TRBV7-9,TGTGCCAGCAGCGGTTGGGGACAGGCTAACGAGCAGTACTTC,CASSGWGQANEQYF
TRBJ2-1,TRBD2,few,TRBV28,TGTGCCAGCAGTTCACTAGCGGGAGTTGACAATGAGCAGTTCTTC,CASSSLAGVDNEQFF
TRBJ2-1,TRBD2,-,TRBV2,TGTGCCAGCAGTGAAGTATTGGCGGGAGGTAAGAGTGAGCAGTTCTTC,CASSEVLAGGKSEQFF
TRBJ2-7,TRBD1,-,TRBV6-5,TGTGCCAGCAGAAAACCAGGGGGCAGGTACGAGCAGTACTTC,CASRKPGGRYEQYF
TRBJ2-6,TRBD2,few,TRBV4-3,TGCGCCAGCAGCAAGGGACTAGCGGGCTTTTCTGGGGCCAACGTCCTGACTTTC,CASSKGLAGFSGANVLTF
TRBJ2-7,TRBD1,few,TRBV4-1,TGCGCCAGCAGCCAAGTACCGGGACAGTCCGCCTACGAGCAGTACTTC,CASSQVPGQSAYEQYF
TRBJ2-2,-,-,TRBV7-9,TGTGCCAGCAGCGAGGCGGGGGCCACCGGGGAGCTGTTTTTT,CASSEAGATGELFF
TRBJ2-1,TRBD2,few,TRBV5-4,TGTGCCAGCAGCTTTAGCGGGACCTACAATGAGCAGTTCTTC,CASSFSGTYNEQFF
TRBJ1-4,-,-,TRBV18,TGTGCCAGCTCACCTCGCGGGGGCCAGTTAAATGAAAAACTGTTTTTT,CASSPRGGQLNEKLFF
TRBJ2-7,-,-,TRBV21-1,TGTGCCAGCAGCAAAAGTAAGGACAGCTCCTACGAGCAGTACTTC,CASSKSKDSSYEQYF
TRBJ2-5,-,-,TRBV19,TGTGCCAGTAGTAAGGGGGAGACCCAGTACTTC,CASSKGETQYF
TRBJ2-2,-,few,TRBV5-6,TGTGCCAGCAGCTCCCGGACAACGGGCGGCGCCGGGGAGCTGTTTTTT,CASSSRTTGGAGELFF
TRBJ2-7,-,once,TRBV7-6,TGTGCCAGCAGCCCCCCCCCGTTTGGAGGCGAGCAGTACTTC,CASSPPPFGGEQYF
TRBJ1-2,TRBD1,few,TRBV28,TGTGCCAGCACCACCGGGGGACAGGGTGGTAAGGGCTACACCTTC,CASTTGGQGGKGYTF